A selection of T cell receptor beta chains follows, all from one sample in a study of T-cell memory formation after mild COVID-19. One entry per CDR3 protein results from TCRdb running MiXCR on the 5' RACE reads. The repertoire holds roughly 450,000 distinct CDR3 sequences, approximately 19% seen once, with 20% to 25% in the top ten. The specimen sequenced was PBMCs or a T cell subset sorted from them (not recorded which). These receptors were taken from a man aged 18 to 29 who had mild COVID-19 (a few samples of this study predate the infection). Cell type and time point are not known. CDR3s include the opening cysteine and the closing phenylalanine or tryptophan. Fields, in order: CDR3 DNA, CDR3 protein, clone size, D gene, V gene, J gene. The D gene is left open where the match is weak. Clone size is shown for a subset of rows, as once, few, many or a class of expanded clone.

CDR3 DNA: TGTGCCAGCAGTTTCAGGGGAACCTACAATGAGCAGTTCTTC
CDR3 protein: CASSFRGTYNEQFF
clone size: few
D gene: NA
V gene: TRBV12-3/TRBV12-4
J gene: TRBJ2-1

CDR3 DNA: TGTGCCAGCAGTTACCCCGTCCCGGGACAGGGAGGAAAACTGTTTTTT
CDR3 protein: CASSYPVPGQGGKLFF
clone size: NA
D gene: TRBD1
V gene: TRBV6-5
J gene: TRBJ1-4

CDR3 DNA: TGTGCCAGCAGTTTGATGCGGTGGGGCGGGGAGCTGTTTTTT
CDR3 protein: CASSLMRWGGELFF
clone size: NA
D gene: NA
V gene: TRBV28
J gene: TRBJ2-2

CDR3 DNA: TGTGCCAGCAGCCGAGGGGAGGGGGCCTCCTACGAGCAGTACTTC
CDR3 protein: CASSRGEGASYEQYF
clone size: once
D gene: NA
V gene: TRBV25-1
J gene: TRBJ2-7

CDR3 DNA: TGTGCCAGCAGCAAAGGACAGGGGTACAGATACGAGCAGTACTTC
CDR3 protein: CASSKGQGYRYEQYF
clone size: many
D gene: NA
V gene: TRBV21-1
J gene: TRBJ2-7

CDR3 DNA: TGCGCCAGCAGCCAAGAAAAGGCGATTAGGGATACGCAGTATTTT
CDR3 protein: CASSQEKAIRDTQYF
clone size: few
D gene: NA
V gene: TRBV4-3
J gene: TRBJ2-3

CDR3 DNA: TGTGCCAGCAGAACCACAGGGATCGAGACCCAGTACTTC
CDR3 protein: CASRTTGIETQYF
clone size: few
D gene: NA
V gene: TRBV6-5
J gene: TRBJ2-5

CDR3 DNA: TGTGCCAGCAGCCGGACAGGGCGGGTAACTGAAGCTTTCTTT
CDR3 protein: CASSRTGRVTEAFF
clone size: NA
D gene: TRBD1
V gene: TRBV7-2
J gene: TRBJ1-1

CDR3 DNA: TGTGCCAGCAGCTTAGATTCAGGGTCGCGGTCCTACGAGCAGTACTTC
CDR3 protein: CASSLDSGSRSYEQYF
clone size: NA
D gene: NA
V gene: TRBV7-9
J gene: TRBJ2-7

CDR3 DNA: TGTGCCAGCAGCTTACACCTGGACAGGGGGGACTATGGCTACACCTTC
CDR3 protein: CASSLHLDRGDYGYTF
clone size: few
D gene: TRBD1
V gene: TRBV7-6
J gene: TRBJ1-2

CDR3 DNA: TGCGCCAGCAGCGAAGGACAGGGTTACACTGAAGCTTTCTTT
CDR3 protein: CASSEGQGYTEAFF
clone size: NA
D gene: TRBD1
V gene: TRBV10-2
J gene: TRBJ1-1

CDR3 DNA: TGCAGCGTTGAAGATCAGTGGCTAGCGGGGTCAGAGACCCAGTACTTC
CDR3 protein: CSVEDQWLAGSETQYF
clone size: few
D gene: TRBD2
V gene: TRBV29-1
J gene: TRBJ2-5

CDR3 DNA: TGTGCCATCAGTGTTGGGTTGGGGTCTAGCAATCAGCCCCAGCATTTT
CDR3 protein: CAISVGLGSSNQPQHF
clone size: NA
D gene: NA
V gene: TRBV10-3
J gene: TRBJ1-5

CDR3 DNA: TGTGCCAGCAGGCCCGGAGGTAGCAATCAGCCCCAGCATTTT
CDR3 protein: CASRPGGSNQPQHF
clone size: many
D gene: NA
V gene: TRBV2
J gene: TRBJ1-5

CDR3 DNA: TGCAGTGCTGGTACCCGGGGATCAAGAGAAAAACTGTTTTTT
CDR3 protein: CSAGTRGSREKLFF
clone size: NA
D gene: NA
V gene: TRBV20-1
J gene: TRBJ1-4

CDR3 DNA: TGTGCCAGCAGCCCCCTCCCCAGGACCGGGGAGCTGTTTTTT
CDR3 protein: CASSPLPRTGELFF
clone size: NA
D gene: NA
V gene: TRBV3-1
J gene: TRBJ2-2

CDR3 DNA: TGTGCCAGCAGTTCGACCCAAGTGAACTATGGCTACACCTTC
CDR3 protein: CASSSTQVNYGYTF
clone size: NA
D gene: NA
V gene: TRBV28
J gene: TRBJ1-2

CDR3 DNA: TGTGCCAGCAACTCCGGGGCTTCAAACTATGGCTACACCTTC
CDR3 protein: CASNSGASNYGYTF
clone size: NA
D gene: NA
V gene: TRBV2
J gene: TRBJ1-2

CDR3 DNA: TGTGCCAGCAGTCCGGCCAGGGGCAACATTCAGTACTTC
CDR3 protein: CASSPARGNIQYF
clone size: few
D gene: NA
V gene: TRBV27
J gene: TRBJ2-4

CDR3 DNA: TGTGCCAGCAGGGAGAGCGGGCTGGGGGAATCGGGCTATGGCTACACCTTC
CDR3 protein: CASRESGLGESGYGYTF
clone size: NA
D gene: NA
V gene: TRBV7-8
J gene: TRBJ1-2

CDR3 DNA: TGCGCCAGCAGCTCGACCGCCGGGACAGGGTACTCCCAGGGGCAGTTCTTC
CDR3 protein: CASSSTAGTGYSQGQFF
clone size: NA
D gene: TRBD1
V gene: TRBV5-1
J gene: TRBJ2-1

CDR3 DNA: TGCGCCAGCAGCCAAGGAAACGGCCAAGAGACCCAGTACTTC
CDR3 protein: CASSQGNGQETQYF
clone size: NA
D gene: NA
V gene: TRBV4-3
J gene: TRBJ2-5

CDR3 DNA: TGTGCCAGCAGCCAACGACAGGGGTCTTTACAAGAGACCCAGTACTTC
CDR3 protein: CASSQRQGSLQETQYF
clone size: many
D gene: TRBD1
V gene: TRBV7-2
J gene: TRBJ2-5

CDR3 DNA: TGTGCCAGCAGCTTAGTACAGGGGAATCAGCCCAAGCATTTT
CDR3 protein: CASSLVQGNQPKHF
clone size: NA
D gene: TRBD1
V gene: TRBV7-6
J gene: TRBJ1-5

CDR3 DNA: TGCAGTGCTGTTCAGGATACGCGGGTCCATAATTCACCCCTCCACTTT
CDR3 protein: CSAVQDTRVHNSPLHF
clone size: few
D gene: NA
V gene: TRBV20-1
J gene: TRBJ1-6

CDR3 DNA: TGTGCCAGCAGCCCTGGACTAGTTGAAGATACGCAGTATTTT
CDR3 protein: CASSPGLVEDTQYF
clone size: many
D gene: TRBD2
V gene: TRBV7-9
J gene: TRBJ2-3

CDR3 DNA: TGTGCCAGCAGCGCAGAGTCGGGGGTCACAGATACGCAGTATTTT
CDR3 protein: CASSAESGVTDTQYF
clone size: few
D gene: NA
V gene: TRBV7-2
J gene: TRBJ2-3

CDR3 DNA: TGTGCCAGCAGCTTATCGGAGATAAATGAGCAGTTCTTC
CDR3 protein: CASSLSEINEQFF
clone size: few
D gene: NA
V gene: TRBV7-7
J gene: TRBJ2-1

CDR3 DNA: TGTGCCAGCAGCTTAAGGGACAGGCAGGGGGACTATGGCTACACCTTC
CDR3 protein: CASSLRDRQGDYGYTF
clone size: NA
D gene: TRBD1
V gene: TRBV7-8
J gene: TRBJ1-2

CDR3 DNA: TGTGCCAGTAGTCTAGGTTTGGACACTGAAGCTTTCTTT
CDR3 protein: CASSLGLDTEAFF
clone size: few
D gene: NA
V gene: TRBV19
J gene: TRBJ1-1

CDR3 DNA: TGTGCCAGCAGTGACCGACAGCTAACGCAAGAGACCCAGTACTTC
CDR3 protein: CASSDRQLTQETQYF
clone size: NA
D gene: NA
V gene: TRBV6-4
J gene: TRBJ2-5

CDR3 DNA: TGTGCCAGCAGTCCGGGACACGAGAACACCGGGGAGCTGTTTTTT
CDR3 protein: CASSPGHENTGELFF
clone size: NA
D gene: NA
V gene: TRBV12-3/TRBV12-4
J gene: TRBJ2-2

CDR3 DNA: TGTGCCAGCAGCTTAACAGGGAACGGCTACACCTTC
CDR3 protein: CASSLTGNGYTF
clone size: NA
D gene: NA
V gene: TRBV7-6
J gene: TRBJ1-2

CDR3 DNA: TGCAGTGCTAGAGGACGACAGGGCCACAATGAGCAGTTCTTC
CDR3 protein: CSARGRQGHNEQFF
clone size: NA
D gene: TRBD1
V gene: TRBV20-1
J gene: TRBJ2-1

CDR3 DNA: TGCGCCAGCAGCCAAGGGCATAGGGGAGAGACCCAGTACTTC
CDR3 protein: CASSQGHRGETQYF
clone size: few
D gene: NA
V gene: TRBV4-1
J gene: TRBJ2-5

CDR3 DNA: TGCGCCAGCAGCTTGGCGGAATTTTCCTACAATGAGCAGTTCTTC
CDR3 protein: CASSLAEFSYNEQFF
clone size: many
D gene: NA
V gene: TRBV5-1
J gene: TRBJ2-1

CDR3 DNA: TGTGCCAGCAGCACCCGACAGGGGGCTGACTATGGCTACACCTTC
CDR3 protein: CASSTRQGADYGYTF
clone size: NA
D gene: TRBD1
V gene: TRBV11-2
J gene: TRBJ1-2

CDR3 DNA: TGTGCCAGCAGCCAGTGGGGCGGGGACCCCGGGGAGCTGTTTTTT
CDR3 protein: CASSQWGGDPGELFF
clone size: few
D gene: NA
V gene: TRBV11-2
J gene: TRBJ2-2

CDR3 DNA: TGTGCCAGCAGTCGAATTATGACGGACACGCCAATGGCTTTCTTT
CDR3 protein: CASSRIMTDTPMAFF
clone size: few
D gene: NA
V gene: TRBV12-3/TRBV12-4
J gene: TRBJ1-1

CDR3 DNA: TGTGCCAGCAGCGCTTTTTCGGGGCACTACGAGCAGTACTTC
CDR3 protein: CASSAFSGHYEQYF
clone size: NA
D gene: NA
V gene: TRBV7-2
J gene: TRBJ2-7

CDR3 DNA: TGTGCCAGCAGTGAAGCCCCCGGACGGTTCAATCAGCCCCAGCATTTT
CDR3 protein: CASSEAPGRFNQPQHF
clone size: NA
D gene: NA
V gene: TRBV2
J gene: TRBJ1-5

CDR3 DNA: TGTGCCAGCAGCTTCAGACAGGGGGCGCGATTTAGGAACACCGGGGAGCTGTTTTTT
CDR3 protein: CASSFRQGARFRNTGELFF
clone size: NA
D gene: TRBD1
V gene: TRBV7-2
J gene: TRBJ2-2

CDR3 DNA: TGTGCCAGCAGCTTCCCCGGTGGAGCGCTTAACACCATATATTTT
CDR3 protein: CASSFPGGALNTIYF
clone size: NA
D gene: NA
V gene: TRBV7-8
J gene: TRBJ1-3

CDR3 DNA: TGCGCCAGCAGCCAAGGTCAGGGGGCTTATACGCAGTATTTT
CDR3 protein: CASSQGQGAYTQYF
clone size: many
D gene: TRBD1
V gene: TRBV4-1
J gene: TRBJ2-3

CDR3 DNA: TGTGCCATCAGTGAAGGCTACCGAAGATCTCTAGATACGCAGTATTTT
CDR3 protein: CAISEGYRRSLDTQYF
clone size: NA
D gene: NA
V gene: TRBV10-3
J gene: TRBJ2-3

CDR3 DNA: TGCAGTGCTCACTCAGGGGGCGCCTCACCCCTCCACTTT
CDR3 protein: CSAHSGGASPLHF
clone size: NA
D gene: TRBD1
V gene: TRBV20-1
J gene: TRBJ1-6

CDR3 DNA: TGTGCCCTCGCCCGGGGTCGAGGAGAGACCAAGTACTTC
CDR3 protein: CALARGRGETKYF
clone size: NA
D gene: NA
V gene: TRBV10-3
J gene: TRBJ2-5

CDR3 DNA: TGTGCCTGGAGTCCGGATTTCGGGCCCCAGCATTTT
CDR3 protein: CAWSPDFGPQHF
clone size: many
D gene: NA
V gene: TRBV30
J gene: TRBJ1-5

CDR3 DNA: TGTGCCACCAGACGGGACCAAGAGACCCAGTACTTC
CDR3 protein: CATRRDQETQYF
clone size: NA
D gene: NA
V gene: TRBV2
J gene: TRBJ2-5

CDR3 DNA: TGTGCCAGTAGTATAACGGGGGGGCCTCAGCCCCAGCATTTT
CDR3 protein: CASSITGGPQPQHF
clone size: NA
D gene: NA
V gene: TRBV19
J gene: TRBJ1-5

CDR3 DNA: TGTGCCAGTAGTATGGGACTAGCGGGGCAAGAGACCCAGTACTTC
CDR3 protein: CASSMGLAGQETQYF
clone size: few
D gene: TRBD2
V gene: TRBV19
J gene: TRBJ2-5

CDR3 DNA: TGTGCCAGCAGCCTCGGGACCAATTGGCGGGAGCAGTTCTTC
CDR3 protein: CASSLGTNWREQFF
clone size: NA
D gene: NA
V gene: TRBV6-5
J gene: TRBJ2-1

CDR3 DNA: TGTGCCAGCGATAGAGAGAACACTGAAGCTTTCTTT
CDR3 protein: CASDRENTEAFF
clone size: few
D gene: NA
V gene: TRBV2
J gene: TRBJ1-1

CDR3 DNA: TGTGCCAGCAGGCCGACAGCCTCTGGAAACACCATATATTTT
CDR3 protein: CASRPTASGNTIYF
clone size: NA
D gene: NA
V gene: TRBV7-2
J gene: TRBJ1-3